Described below is a single TCR beta chain sequence and its context. Sequencing was performed with immunoSEQ multiplex PCR; in TCRdb, only in-frame clones are kept and a portion is missing. The sample holds about 2.3 million clones; 93% are singletons and the top ten take approximately 0.4%. The data derive from a study of shared clonotypes between healthy human individuals. Study-wide background: The study drew on a couple of women and a few men aged 18 to 49 as donors. Plates per donor: three CD4 naive, three CD4 memory, two CD8 naive, one CD8 memory.

Source material: naive CD4+ T cells from PBMCs. Subset here: CD45RA+ positively selected. The TCR was taken from a young man in good health. Some clones in this sample may be carry-over from other donors' samples.

In DNA, the CDR3 is TGTGCCAGCTCACCTGGTGCAGGGAGGGAAAAACTGTTTTTT. It translates to CASSPGAGREKLFF. This rearrangement joins TRBV18 to TRBJ1-4, with D possibly being TRBD1 (5 bases). V shed 3 bases and J shed 8 bases, with 13 bases lying between them. The CDR3 extends over 14 amino acids. Germline values: CDR1 KGHSH, CDR2 LQKENI.